The 6 T cell receptor beta chains in this list originate from one sample, sequenced in a study of response to subunit inactivated influenza vaccine. TCRdb ran MiXCR on the RT-PCR reads and lists one entry per CDR3 protein. The table includes approximately 520,000 distinct CDR3 sequences, about 25% detected once. The material sequenced was CD4+ T cells sorted from PBMCs, taken around 5 days after vaccination. The receptors come from a man in his fifties who received an inactivated influenza vaccine.

This clonotype was counted a few times. The chain employs TRBV15 and TRBJ2-1; possibly TRBD2 for D (5 bases). Germline-derived CDR1 and CDR2 are LNHNV and YYDKDF (reference sequence). The CDR3 sequence is 15 residues long. V was shortened by 0 bases and J by 2 bases, with 8 bases between the two germline ends. CDR3 nucleotide sequence: TGTGCCACCAGCAGAGATGACGGGGCCTACAATGAGCAGTTCTTC. As protein: CATSRDDGAYNEQFF. Full variable domain (rest looked up from reference TRBV15 and TRBJ2-1): DAMVIQNPRYQVTQFGKPVTLSCSQTLNHNVMYWYQQKSSQAPKLLFHYYDKDFNNEADTPDNFQSRRPNTSFCFLDIRSPGLGDTAMYLCATSRDDGAYNEQFFGPGTRLTVL.

The CDR3 spells CSARPLAGGPSSYEQYF. The DNA for the CDR3 is TGCAGTGCTAGACCTCTAGCGGGAGGGCCGAGCTCCTACGAGCAGTACTTC. The gene calls are TRBV20-1 and TRBJ2-7; TRBD2 aligns across 12 bases. This CDR3 comprises 17 residues. V shed 2 bases and J 0 bases; nucleotides not matched to a gene: 8. Germline V gene data show CDR1 as DFQATT and CDR2 as SNEGSKA (reference sequence).

The chain links TRBV20-1 to TRBJ2-7, with 10 bases lining up with TRBD2. This CDR3 is built from 13 residues. The germline CDR1 and CDR2 sequences are DFQATT and SNEGSKA (reference sequence). J was trimmed by 5 bases and V by 8 bases; bases with no gene match: 9. The CDR3: CSPSSGSRDEQYF. CDR3 DNA sequence: TGCAGTCCTTCTAGCGGGAGTAGGGACGAGCAGTACTTC.

The gene calls are TRBV9 and TRBJ2-3; 9 bases map to TRBD2. The V segment lost 4 bases and the J segment 2 bases; nucleotides outside the gene matches: 8. Germline V gives CDR1 SGDLS, CDR2 YYNGEE. This CDR3 has 16 residues. DNA for the CDR3: TGTGCCAGCAGCCTGACTAGCGGACCCCCCACAGATACGCAGTATTTT. This translates into CASSLTSGPPTDTQYF.

The chain combines TRBV3-1 with TRBJ2-1, with D perhaps matching TRBD2 (5 bases). This CDR3 has 16 residues. Trimming left V 0 bases short and J 7 bases short, with 16 bases between. CDR1 is LGHDT, CDR2 YNNKEL, per germline (reference sequence). The CDR3 here is CASSQDPGEIGNEQFF. In DNA form, the CDR3 reads TGTGCCAGCAGCCAAGATCCCGGGGAAATAGGGAATGAGCAGTTCTTC.

The chain is built from TRBV4-1 and TRBJ2-5; 11 bases are a match to TRBD1. The trim removed 4 bases at V and 2 bases at J, leaving 6 bases unmatched. In germline, CDR1 is MGHRA, CDR2 YSYEKL. The CDR3 runs 16 residues. Here the CDR3 reads CASSRRTGGVQETQYF. The CDR3 region has the DNA TGCGCCAGCAGCCGACGGACAGGGGGCGTTCAAGAGACCCAGTACTTC.